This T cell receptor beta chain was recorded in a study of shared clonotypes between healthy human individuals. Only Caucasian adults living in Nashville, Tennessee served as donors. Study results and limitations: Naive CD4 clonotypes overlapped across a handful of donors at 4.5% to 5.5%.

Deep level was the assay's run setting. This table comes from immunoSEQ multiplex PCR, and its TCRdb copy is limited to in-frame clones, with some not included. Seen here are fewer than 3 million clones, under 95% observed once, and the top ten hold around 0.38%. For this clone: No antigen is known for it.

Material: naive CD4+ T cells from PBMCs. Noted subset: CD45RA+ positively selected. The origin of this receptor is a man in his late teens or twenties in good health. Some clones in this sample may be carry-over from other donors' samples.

This CDR3 reads CSVVQGAISYNEQFF. CDR3 nucleotides: TGCAGCGTTGTTCAGGGGGCTATCTCCTACAATGAGCAGTTCTTC. The chain joins TRBV29-1 to TRBJ2-1; 8 positions agree with TRBD1. Germline V CDR1 and CDR2: SQVTM, ANQGSEA. J gave up 0 bases and V 4 bases, and 5 bases lay outside the gene matches. The CDR3 length is 15 residues.